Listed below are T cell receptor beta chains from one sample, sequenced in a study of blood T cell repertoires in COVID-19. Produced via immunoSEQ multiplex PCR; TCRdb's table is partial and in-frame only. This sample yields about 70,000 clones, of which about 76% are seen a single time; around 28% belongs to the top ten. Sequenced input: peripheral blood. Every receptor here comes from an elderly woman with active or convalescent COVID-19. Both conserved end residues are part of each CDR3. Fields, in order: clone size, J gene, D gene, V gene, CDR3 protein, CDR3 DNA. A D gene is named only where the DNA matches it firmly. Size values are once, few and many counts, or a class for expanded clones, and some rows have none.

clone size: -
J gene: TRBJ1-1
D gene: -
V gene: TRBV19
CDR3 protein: CASSIDAADPTTKAFF
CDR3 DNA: TGTGCCAGTAGTATAGATGCGGCAGACCCGACCACTAAAGCTTTCTTT

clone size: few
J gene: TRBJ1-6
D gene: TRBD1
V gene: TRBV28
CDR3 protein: CASSPRDRRRTPLHF
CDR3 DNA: TGTGCCAGCAGTCCCAGGGACAGGCGAAGGACACCCCTCCACTTT

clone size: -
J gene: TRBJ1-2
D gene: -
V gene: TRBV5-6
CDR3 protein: CASSLVEGSLYGYTF
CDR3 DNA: TGTGCCAGCAGCTTGGTGGAGGGCAGCCTATATGGCTACACCTTC

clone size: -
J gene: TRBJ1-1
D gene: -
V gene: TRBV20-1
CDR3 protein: CSASPAALNTEAFF
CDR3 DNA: TGCAGTGCTAGTCCAGCGGCCCTGAACACTGAAGCTTTCTTT

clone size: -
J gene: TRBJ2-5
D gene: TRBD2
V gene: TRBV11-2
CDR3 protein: CASSLLGRAETQYF
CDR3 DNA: TGTGCCAGCAGCTTATTAGGGAGGGCAGAGACCCAGTACTTC

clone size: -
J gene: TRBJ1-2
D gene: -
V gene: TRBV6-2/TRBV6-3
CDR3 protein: CASSYGAPDGYTF
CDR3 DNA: TGTGCCAGCAGTTATGGGGCCCCGGATGGCTACACCTTC

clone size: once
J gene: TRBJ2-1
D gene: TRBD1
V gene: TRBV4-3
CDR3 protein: CASSQDPGQGVGNEQFF
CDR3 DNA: TGCGCCAGCAGCCAAGACCCCGGACAGGGGGTAGGCAATGAGCAGTTCTTC

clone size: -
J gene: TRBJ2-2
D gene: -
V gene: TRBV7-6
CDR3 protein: CASSHDKNTGELFF
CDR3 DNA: TGTGCCAGCAGCCACGACAAGAACACCGGGGAGCTGTTTTTT

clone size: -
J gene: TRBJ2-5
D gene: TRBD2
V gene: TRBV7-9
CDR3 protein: CASSTGLAGGITRAPQTQYF
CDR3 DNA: TGTGCCAGCAGCACGGGACTAGCGGGGGGAATAACGAGGGCCCCGCAGACCCAGTACTTC

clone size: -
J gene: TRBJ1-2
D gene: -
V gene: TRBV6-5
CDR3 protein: CASTPQGNYGYTF
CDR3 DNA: TGTGCCAGCACCCCTCAGGGGAACTATGGCTACACCTTC

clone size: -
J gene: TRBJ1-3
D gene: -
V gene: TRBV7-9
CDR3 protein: CASSVTVSGNTIYF
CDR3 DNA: TGTGCCAGCAGCGTGACAGTCTCTGGAAACACCATATATTTT

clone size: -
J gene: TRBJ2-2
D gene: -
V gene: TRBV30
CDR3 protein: CACPGTGELFF
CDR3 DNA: TGTGCCTGTCCGGGCACCGGGGAGCTGTTTTTT

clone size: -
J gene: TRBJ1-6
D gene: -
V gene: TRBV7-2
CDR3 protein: CASSFGRSYNSPLHF
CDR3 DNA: TGTGCCAGCAGCTTTGGTCGGTCCTATAATTCACCCCTCCACTTT

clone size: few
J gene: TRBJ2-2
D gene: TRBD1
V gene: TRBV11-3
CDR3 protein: CASSRTGSTGELFF
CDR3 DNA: TGTGCCAGCAGCAGGACAGGATCCACCGGGGAGCTGTTTTTT

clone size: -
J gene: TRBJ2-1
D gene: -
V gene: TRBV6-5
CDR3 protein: CASSYLGENEQFF
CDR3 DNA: TGTGCCAGCAGTTACCTCGGGGAGAATGAGCAGTTCTTC

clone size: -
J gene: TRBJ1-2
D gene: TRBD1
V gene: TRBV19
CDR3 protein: CASSRDRGWNGYTF
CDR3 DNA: TGTGCCAGTAGCAGAGACAGGGGGTGGAATGGCTACACCTTC

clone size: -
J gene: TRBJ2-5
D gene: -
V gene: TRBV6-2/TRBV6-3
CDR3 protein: CASSYKWALRETQYF
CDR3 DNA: TGTGCCAGCAGTTACAAGTGGGCCCTGAGAGAGACCCAGTACTTC

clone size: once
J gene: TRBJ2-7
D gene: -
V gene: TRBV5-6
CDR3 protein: CASSYLPGSSYEQYF
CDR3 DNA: TGTGCCAGCAGCTATTTACCCGGGAGCTCCTACGAGCAGTACTTC

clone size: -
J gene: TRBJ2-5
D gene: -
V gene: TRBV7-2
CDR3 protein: CASSLTGGPETQYF
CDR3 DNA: TGTGCCAGCAGCTTAACCGGCGGGCCAGAGACCCAGTACTTC

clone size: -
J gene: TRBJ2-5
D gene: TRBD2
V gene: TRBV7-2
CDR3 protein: CASSPRKTLAGGTQETQYF
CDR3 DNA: TGTGCCAGCAGCCCCAGAAAGACCCTAGCGGGGGGGACCCAAGAGACCCAGTACTTC

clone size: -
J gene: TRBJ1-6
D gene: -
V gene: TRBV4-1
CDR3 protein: CASSQEAGRNSPLHF
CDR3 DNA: TGCGCCAGCAGCCAAGAGGCAGGGAGGAATTCACCCCTCCACTTT

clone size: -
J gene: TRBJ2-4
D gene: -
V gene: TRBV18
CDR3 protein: CASSPPSKNIQYF
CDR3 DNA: TGTGCCAGCTCACCCCCTAGCAAAAACATTCAGTACTTC

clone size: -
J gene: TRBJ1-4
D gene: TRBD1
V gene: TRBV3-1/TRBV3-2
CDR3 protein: CASSPGTAYNEKLFF
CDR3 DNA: TGTGCCAGCAGCCCGGGGACAGCCTATAATGAAAAACTGTTTTTT

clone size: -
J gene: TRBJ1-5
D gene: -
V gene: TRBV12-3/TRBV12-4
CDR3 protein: CASSFQVTKAQHF
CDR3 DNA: TGTGCCAGCAGTTTCCAAGTGACAAAGGCCCAGCATTTT

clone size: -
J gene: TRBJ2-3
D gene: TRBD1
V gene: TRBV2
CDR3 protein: CASSPDRGGSRYTQYF
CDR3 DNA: TGTGCCAGCAGCCCGGACAGGGGGGGAAGTAGGTATACGCAGTATTTT

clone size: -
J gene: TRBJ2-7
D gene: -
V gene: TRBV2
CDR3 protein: CASSVQGYEQYF
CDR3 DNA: TGTGCCAGCAGTGTACAGGGCTACGAGCAGTACTTC

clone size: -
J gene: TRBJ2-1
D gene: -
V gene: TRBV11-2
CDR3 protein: CASSLDDNEQFF
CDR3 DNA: TGTGCCAGCAGCTTAGACGACAATGAGCAGTTCTTC

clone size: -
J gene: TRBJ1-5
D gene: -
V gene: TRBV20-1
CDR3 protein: CSASTQGGSNQPQHF
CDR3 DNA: TGCAGTGCTAGTACACAGGGTGGTAGCAATCAGCCCCAGCATTTT